This T cell receptor beta chain was profiled in a study of Ad26.COV2.S vaccination and SARS-CoV-2 variants (dated by TCRdb to the early 2020s). Background for the entire study: Vaccine-arm donors came from COV1001, a multicentre, randomized, double-blind, placebo-controlled phase I-IIa trial of Ad26.COV2.S in healthy adults. Ad26.COV2.S was administered intramuscularly at 5 x 10^10 or 1 x 10^11 viral particles, either as a single shot or as two shots given 56 days apart. Sequencing of the TCRbeta repertoire served to evaluate the specificity and breadth of SARS-CoV-2-reactive T cell receptors following Ad26.COV2.S vaccination. The TCR-sequenced set comprised roughly 30 samples: around 20 Ad26.COV2.S vaccine recipients, 5 placebo recipients and 8 SARS-CoV-2 convalescent individuals. Trial participants were randomized into five groups of five, in which low-dose or high-dose Ad26.COV2.S was given once or twice, or placebo was given on both occasions. Investigators remained blinded to trial group allocation during experiments and outcome assessment.

The immunoSEQ Assay was the method used to sequence TCRbeta CDR3 regions. After extraction, genomic DNA underwent amplification by bias-controlled multiplex PCR, followed by high-throughput sequencing. Per the original workflow: Collapsing and filtering of sequences were performed to quantify the absolute abundance of each unique TCRbeta CDR3 region. Usable DNA was measured by amplifying reference genes present in all nucleated cells, and TCRbeta template counts were normalized to that usable DNA to estimate T cell fraction. Repertoire TCRs were annotated as SARS-CoV-2-specific by exact matching of V gene, CDR3 amino acid sequence and J gene to a known reactive TCR set. MIRA supplied the reference SARS-CoV-2 TCR set, which was filtered for enrichment in COVID-19-positive ImmuneCODE repertoires so that public or cross-reactive TCRs were removed. Drawing on the MIRA antigens, annotated TCRs were analysed further at the level of specific ORF or position within ORF. Breadth was defined as annotated unique rearrangements over total unique productive rearrangements; depth was the summed frequency of those rearrangements. Group comparisons of TCR breadth used two-sided Wilcoxon rank-sum tests. TCRdb limited this immuneACCESS table to in-frame rearrangements with V and J called. A share of clones is missing; checked studies link under half to unresolved V genes, and the rest is unexplained. That table supplies the V and J calls and clone size; D and trimming were determined from the DNA. The sample records roughly 420,000 clones, around 87% of which are singletons. The ten largest clones add up to 3.6% of the sample.

The full study reports these points: The authors noted that the TCR breadth and depth analyses may have underestimated total T cell responses. Non-spike TCR breadth was comparable between vaccine and placebo recipients, consistent with the vaccine containing only spike. The study lacked the statistical power to compare responses across vaccine doses or regimens. Compared with placebo recipients, Ad26.COV2.S recipients showed higher spike-specific TCR breadth (P = 0.0014). Substantial breadth of spike-specific CD8+ and CD4+ T cell responses was reported after vaccination.

Regarding this clone: Its antigen is unknown. No clone much larger than this one lies a single base away; base qualities are absent.

The sample's treatment or condition label, in plain terms: roughly 18 received Ad26.COV2.S at low or high dose, single or two shots; 5 received placebo; per-sample allocation not given. For vaccine and placebo recipients, repertoires were sequenced using samples collected on day 63 after the first injection. Between 29 July and 7 August 2020, Cohort 1b enrolled 20 to 30 adults aged 18-55 years at one site in Boston, USA. As a vaccine, Ad26.COV2.S was a replication-incompetent adenovirus type 26 vector that expressed a prefusion-stabilized SARS-CoV-2 spike protein derived from the original Wuhan strain. The CDR3 covers 15 residues, taking in both the cysteine and the phenylalanine. The read is trimmed to its CDR3 DNA, 45 bases read in frame from base 1. Between the V and J ends, shortened by 4 bases and 7 bases respectively, the junction contains 14 bases. Looking up the germline V gene (reference sequence) yields CDR1 MNHEY and CDR2 SMNVEV.

The specimen was peripheral blood, collected in a trial of Ad26.COV2.S vaccine versus placebo. The receptor comes from a person aged 18 to 59 who received the Ad26.COV2.S COVID-19 vaccine or a placebo. The rearranged segments are TRBV27 and TRBJ1-6, with no confidently assigned D gene. Here the CDR3 is given as CASSYNYRKNSPLHF. The nucleotides read TGTGCCAGCAGTTACAATTACAGAAAGAATTCACCCCTCCACTTT.